The entry below gives a single T cell receptor beta chain sequence along with its context. This clone was seen only a few times. Its cognate antigen has yet to be identified. Per-nucleotide qualities are absent, and no much larger clonotype sits a single base away. The sample originates from a study of CD8+ T cells in alopecia areata listed by TCRdb under 2018. In the study overall: The treated patients took part in an open-label pilot trial in which moderate-to-severe alopecia areata was treated with oral tofacitinib at 5 to 10 mg twice daily. Tofacitinib was given for 6 to 18 months, followed by 6 months of follow-up off drug to assess delayed response and recurrence. High-throughput TCRbeta sequencing was used to examine T cell clonal expansion in alopecia areata in both the C3H/HeJ mouse model and human patients. Human TCRbeta sequencing covered scalp tissue and sorted CD4+ and CD8+ peripheral blood T cells from patchy and totalis/universalis alopecia areata patients and healthy controls. Biopsies were taken from tofacitinib-treated patients at baseline and at 4 and 24 weeks of treatment, and a later scalp biopsy was taken in several of the tofacitinib-treated patients. Scalp clonality was compared among normal scalp (n=4), patchy alopecia areata scalp (n=8), and alopecia totalis/universalis scalp (n=8). The RNA source kit depended on sample type: the PAXgene miRNA kit for fixed scalp, the miRNeasy kit for PBMCs, and the RNeasy kit for mouse skin. TCRbeta CDR3 regions were amplified by immunoSEQ multiplex PCR using 35 Vbeta forward and 13 Jbeta reverse primers. Broad study findings and their caveats: Unlike mouse skin, which is dominated by gammadelta T cells, normal human skin has resident alphabeta T cells that are also sequenced, and this complicates analysis of the scalp TCR repertoire. Higher clonality and more expanded CD8+ clones were observed in lesional scalp than in normal scalp, particularly in alopecia totalis/universalis, a finding suggestive of antigenic drive. TCR sequences shared between patients were less clear than in mice, possibly partly because of HLA diversity in the patient population.

Libraries were prepared through the immunoSEQ multiplex PCR assay. For TCR sequencing, RNA was extracted from every sample and reverse transcribed into cDNA to serve as template. SuperScript III was used for first-strand cDNA synthesis, primed with a 2:1 mix of oligo-dT and random hexamers. A synthetic immune receptor repertoire was used to measure amplification bias, and any remaining bias was corrected computationally. In the authors' own workflow: After raw reads were preprocessed to remove errors, the CDR3 was defined following IMGT conventions as running from the conserved cysteine to phenylalanine. To get clonality, Shannon entropy was normalized by log2 of the number of productive unique TCRs and the result was subtracted from 1. Whether each scalp clone was CD4 or CD8 was inferred by checking scalp TCRbeta sequences against the CD4 and CD8 repertoires from sorted blood. What TCRdb holds here is the immuneACCESS table cut down to in-frame rearrangements. Part of the clones is not present; checked against another copy, under half of the missing clones reflect an unresolved V gene, and the others are unexplained. For V, J and clone size, that table is used; D and trimming come from the DNA. This sample holds 150,000 to 160,000 clones; about 51% were observed only once. The top ten clonotypes cover approximately 20% of the sample.

From a lookup of the germline V gene, CDR1 and CDR2 are SGHDT and YYEEEE. Including cysteine and phenylalanine, the CDR3 has 14 amino acids. Just CDR3 DNA is preserved here, 42 bases in frame from base 1. Cut back by 0 bases and 3 bases, the V and J ends lie 7 bases apart. Per the publication, the time point label means: baseline before oral tofacitinib. Lesional scalp punch biopsies and peripheral blood were obtained from alopecia areata patients. PBMCs were separated by density centrifugation and stained for CD3, CD4 and CD8, after which CD4+ and CD8+ T cells were sorted on a FACSAria. Sequences were derived from CD8+ T cells sorted from blood, sampled at week 0. The receptor was derived from a human donor with alopecia areata. This chain joins TRBV5-6 to TRBJ1-5; perhaps TRBD1 is the D gene, with 6 bases matching. The CDR3 here reads CASSLDRDNQPQHF. The DNA sequence follows: TGTGCCAGCAGCTTGGACAGGGACAATCAGCCCCAGCATTTT. Extended through the reference TRBV5-6 and TRBJ1-5 proteins, this CDR3 yields the full variable domain: DAGVTQSPTHLIKTRGQQVTLRCSPKSGHDTVSWYQQALGQGPQFIFQYYEEEERQRGNFPDRFSGHQFPNYSSELNVNALLLGDSALYLCASSLDRDNQPQHFGDGTRLSIL.